These T cell receptor beta chains were read from a single sample in a study of patients and donors after allogeneic stem cell transplantation. TCRdb re-called the RT-PCR reads through MiXCR, storing one row per CDR3 protein. The sample lists roughly 8,400 distinct CDR3 sequences, around 3.9% occurring once. Sequencing was carried out using blood, either unsorted or a sorted T cell fraction (not recorded which). These receptors were collected from a human donor who was either an allogeneic HSCT recipient or a stem cell or donor lymphocyte infusion donor (not recorded which). It is not recorded whose cells these are; they may come from a transplant donor. CDR3s include the opening cysteine and the closing phenylalanine or tryptophan. The D gene is left open where the match is weak. A clone size is listed for some rows: how often the clone was seen (once, few, many), or a class if it is expanded.

D: NA; size: medium-sized; V: TRBV5-1; J: TRBJ2-3; DNA: TGCGCCAGCAGCTTGGAGGAACGAAGCACAGATACGCAGTATTTT; CDR3: CASSLEERSTDTQYF
D: NA; size: medium-sized; V: TRBV10-3; J: TRBJ2-3; DNA: TGTGCCATCAGCACCAGCGGTAGCACAGATACGCAGTATTTT; CDR3: CAISTSGSTDTQYF
D: NA; size: medium-sized; V: TRBV10-3; J: TRBJ2-1; DNA: TGTGCCATCAGTGCCGGCACCTACAATGAGCAGTTCTTC; CDR3: CAISAGTYNEQFF
D: NA; size: many; V: TRBV7-9; J: TRBJ1-1; DNA: TGTGCCAGCAGCGCCCGGGGGTTGGCTGAAGCTTTCTTT; CDR3: CASSARGLAEAFF
D: TRBD1; size: many; V: TRBV24-1; J: TRBJ2-3; DNA: TGTGCCACCAGACCGGGACAGTCACCCACAGATACGCAGTATTTT; CDR3: CATRPGQSPTDTQYF
D: NA; size: many; V: TRBV18; J: TRBJ1-3; DNA: TGTGCCAGCTCACCACCAACAGGCTCTGGAAACACCATATATTTT; CDR3: CASSPPTGSGNTIYF
D: TRBD2; size: many; V: TRBV28; J: TRBJ2-5; DNA: TGTGCCAGCAGCTTAGCGGGAGGGCGAGAGACCCAGTACTTC; CDR3: CASSLAGGRETQYF
D: NA; size: many; V: TRBV24-1; J: TRBJ2-1; DNA: TGTGCCACCAGTGGAGCGGAGGCGGGCTACAATGAGCAGTTCTTC; CDR3: CATSGAEAGYNEQFF
D: NA; size: many; V: TRBV4-2; J: TRBJ2-1; DNA: TGTGCCAGCAGCCAAGGCGGAGCAGAGCAGTTCTTC; CDR3: CASSQGGAEQFF
D: NA; size: many; V: TRBV6-2/TRBV6-3; J: TRBJ2-2; DNA: TGTGCCAGCAGTTACTCGGGCTACACCGGGGAGCTGTTTTTT; CDR3: CASSYSGYTGELFF
D: TRBD2; size: many; V: TRBV28; J: TRBJ2-1; DNA: TGTGCCAGCGGGGGGGGAGGGGCTGCCCCCTACAATGAGCAGTTCTTC; CDR3: CASGGGGAAPYNEQFF
D: NA; size: many; V: TRBV7-3; J: TRBJ2-1; DNA: TGTGCCAGCAGCTTAAGTCGAGGTAGCCAAGGTGAGCAGTTCTTC; CDR3: CASSLSRGSQGEQFF
D: NA; size: many; V: TRBV9; J: TRBJ2-3; DNA: TGTGCCAGCAGCGTAGGGGTGGGAAATACGCAGTATTTT; CDR3: CASSVGVGNTQYF
D: TRBD1; size: many; V: TRBV5-4; J: TRBJ2-7; DNA: TGTGCCAGCAGCTTGGACAGGGGCTACGAGCAGTACTTC; CDR3: CASSLDRGYEQYF
D: TRBD1; size: many; V: TRBV6-2/TRBV6-3; J: TRBJ2-2; DNA: TGTGCCAGCAGTCCCTCCGGGACAGGGGGCTCCGGGGAGCTGTTTTTT; CDR3: CASSPSGTGGSGELFF
D: NA; size: many; V: TRBV10-3; J: TRBJ2-7; DNA: TGTGCCATCAGTGAGTCGGTAGCAGGTATTCACTACGAGCAGTACTTC; CDR3: CAISESVAGIHYEQYF
D: NA; size: many; V: TRBV5-1; J: TRBJ2-7; DNA: TGCGCCAGCAGCCAACAGGGTCGCTACGAGCAGTACTTC; CDR3: CASSQQGRYEQYF
D: TRBD2; size: many; V: TRBV7-9; J: TRBJ2-1; DNA: TGTGCCAGCATCCGGGGCCTAGCGGAATACAATGAGCAGTTCTTC; CDR3: CASIRGLAEYNEQFF
D: NA; size: many; V: TRBV19; J: TRBJ1-5; DNA: TGTGCCAGTAGTGAGTACAATCAGCCCCAGCATTTT; CDR3: CASSEYNQPQHF
D: NA; size: many; V: TRBV27; J: TRBJ2-7; DNA: TGTGCCAGCAGTCCTATTATCCCCTTCGCCGGACTAACCTACGAGCAGTACTTC; CDR3: CASSPIIPFAGLTYEQYF
D: NA; size: many; V: TRBV6-2/TRBV6-3; J: TRBJ2-5; DNA: TGTGCCAGCAGTTACTCGTCCCCCAGGGCCCCTTTCGAGACCCAGTACTTC; CDR3: CASSYSSPRAPFETQYF
D: NA; size: NA; V: TRBV19; J: TRBJ1-5; DNA: TGTGCCAGTAGTCAGGTGGCAGGGGTCAATCAGCCCCAGCATTTT; CDR3: CASSQVAGVNQPQHF
D: NA; size: many; V: TRBV9; J: TRBJ2-7; DNA: TGTGCCAGCAGCGCCCCCAGGAGGCTCTACGAGCAGTACTTC; CDR3: CASSAPRRLYEQYF
D: TRBD1; size: many; V: TRBV4-3; J: TRBJ2-2; DNA: TGCGCCAGCAGCCAAGATCTATGGACAGGACTTTCTGGGGAGCTGTTTTTT; CDR3: CASSQDLWTGLSGELFF
D: TRBD2; size: many; V: TRBV27; J: TRBJ2-3; DNA: TGTGCCAGCAGTTTAAGAGCGGGATATCGAGATACGCAGTATTTT; CDR3: CASSLRAGYRDTQYF
D: TRBD1; size: many; V: TRBV6-1; J: TRBJ1-5; DNA: TGTGCCAGCAGTGGGTCAGGGGGTGGGGGCAATCAGCCCCAGCATTTT; CDR3: CASSGSGGGGNQPQHF
D: NA; size: many; V: TRBV5-1; J: TRBJ1-5; DNA: TGCGCCAGCAGCTTGGAGGGGGGAGTCAATCAGCCCCAGCATTTT; CDR3: CASSLEGGVNQPQHF
D: TRBD2; size: many; V: TRBV20-1; J: TRBJ2-1; DNA: TGCAGTGCTAGAGATCCCTTACTAGCGGGAGACAATGAGCAGTTCTTC; CDR3: CSARDPLLAGDNEQFF
D: NA; size: medium-sized; V: TRBV4-3; J: TRBJ2-2; DNA: TGCGCCAGCAGCCAAGATTGGGGGGCTGCGAACACCGGGGAGCTGTTTTTT; CDR3: CASSQDWGAANTGELFF
D: TRBD1; size: NA; V: TRBV27; J: TRBJ2-3; DNA: TGTGCCAGCAGCTCCGAAACAGGGGGTATCACAGATACGCAGTATTTT; CDR3: CASSSETGGITDTQYF
D: TRBD2; size: many; V: TRBV6-5; J: TRBJ2-1; DNA: TGTGCCAGCAGTTACTCGGGACTAGCGGGAGTAGGTGAGCAGTTCTTC; CDR3: CASSYSGLAGVGEQFF
D: TRBD2; size: many; V: TRBV4-2; J: TRBJ2-4; DNA: TGTGCCAGCAGCCAAGCCGCGGGAGGAGCCAAAAACATTCAGTACTTC; CDR3: CASSQAAGGAKNIQYF
D: NA; size: medium-sized; V: TRBV10-3; J: TRBJ2-5; DNA: TGTGCCATCAGTGGAGGTTCCCAAGAGACCCAGTACTTC; CDR3: CAISGGSQETQYF
D: TRBD2; size: NA; V: TRBV10-3; J: TRBJ2-3; DNA: TGTGCCATCAGGGAGGGAGGGGGCACAGATACGCAGTATTTT; CDR3: CAIREGGGTDTQYF
D: TRBD1; size: many; V: TRBV12-3/TRBV12-4; J: TRBJ1-2; DNA: TGTGCCAGCGGCTCCTCCCCCGGGACAGGGCGATTCTACACCTTC; CDR3: CASGSSPGTGRFYTF
D: NA; size: many; V: TRBV5-1; J: TRBJ2-5; DNA: TGCGCCAGCAGGGACGGGACTGCAAATTTGGAGGCCCAGTACTTC; CDR3: CASRDGTANLEAQYF
D: NA; size: many; V: TRBV20-1; J: TRBJ2-7; DNA: TGCAGTGCCAGGAGGGGGAATCCCTACGAGCAGTACTTC; CDR3: CSARRGNPYEQYF
D: NA; size: many; V: TRBV12-3/TRBV12-4; J: TRBJ2-7; DNA: TGTGCCAGCAGCGTCGGTTCAAGCATCAGGGGGGGCTCCTACGAGCAGTACTTC; CDR3: CASSVGSSIRGGSYEQYF
D: NA; size: many; V: TRBV3-1; J: TRBJ2-5; DNA: TGTGCCAGCAGCCATCGGGGTATCGGGGAGACCCAGTACTTC; CDR3: CASSHRGIGETQYF
D: NA; size: many; V: TRBV18; J: TRBJ2-7; DNA: TGTGCCAGCTCACCCGGGACGGGCATCTACGAGCAGTACTTC; CDR3: CASSPGTGIYEQYF
D: TRBD2; size: many; V: TRBV3-1; J: TRBJ2-7; DNA: TGTGCCAGCAGCCGCCAAGGGACTAGCGGTCCCTACGAGCAGTACTTC; CDR3: CASSRQGTSGPYEQYF
D: NA; size: many; V: TRBV5-1; J: TRBJ2-5; DNA: TGCGCCAGCAGCTTCCAGCGGTACCAAGAGACCCAGTACTTC; CDR3: CASSFQRYQETQYF
D: NA; size: many; V: TRBV12-3/TRBV12-4; J: TRBJ1-3; DNA: TGTGCCAGCAGTTTCGGCACGGCAGGGACTGGAAACACCATATATTTT; CDR3: CASSFGTAGTGNTIYF
D: NA; size: many; V: TRBV5-1; J: TRBJ2-1; DNA: TGCGCCAGCAGTAGTGTGCCCCCTCACAATGAGCAGTTCTTC; CDR3: CASSSVPPHNEQFF
D: NA; size: NA; V: TRBV4-2; J: TRBJ1-2; DNA: TGTGCCAGCAGCCAAGAGCAGTCCAGGGGAAACTATGGCTACACCTTC; CDR3: CASSQEQSRGNYGYTF
D: TRBD2; size: NA; V: TRBV5-1; J: TRBJ2-3; DNA: TGCGCCAGCAGCTTGAGGACTAGCGGGAGGGCCGGGGGCACAGATACGCAGTATTTT; CDR3: CASSLRTSGRAGGTDTQYF
D: TRBD1; size: NA; V: TRBV27; J: TRBJ1-3; DNA: TGTGCCAGCAGTTCGACAGGGGGCGAAGACACCATATATTTT; CDR3: CASSSTGGEDTIYF
D: NA; size: many; V: TRBV20-1; J: TRBJ2-1; DNA: TGCAGTGCTAGAGCCGTGCCTGAGGATGAGCAGTTCTTC; CDR3: CSARAVPEDEQFF
D: TRBD1; size: many; V: TRBV27; J: TRBJ1-1; DNA: TGTGCCAGCAGCTCCCAGGGGGCAGGGGAGAACACTGAAGCTTTCTTT; CDR3: CASSSQGAGENTEAFF
D: NA; size: medium-sized; V: TRBV4-2; J: TRBJ2-3; DNA: TGTGCCAGCAGCCAAGAGGTGCGGCAAATCACAGATACGCAGTATTTT; CDR3: CASSQEVRQITDTQYF
D: NA; size: many; V: TRBV29-1; J: TRBJ2-7; DNA: TGCAGCGTTGAAGATCCGCCTCAGCAGTACTTC; CDR3: CSVEDPPQQYF
D: NA; size: medium-sized; V: TRBV20-1; J: TRBJ1-5; DNA: TGCAGTGCTAGAAAGGCAGGGCACAATCAGCCCCAGCATTTT; CDR3: CSARKAGHNQPQHF
D: NA; size: many; V: TRBV6-5; J: TRBJ2-7; DNA: TGTGCCAGCAGTTACGCGGGCTCCTACGAGCAGTACTTC; CDR3: CASSYAGSYEQYF
D: NA; size: many; V: TRBV7-9; J: TRBJ2-4; DNA: TGTGCCAGCAGCTTAAGTGGGTTCAAAAACATTCAGTACTTC; CDR3: CASSLSGFKNIQYF
D: NA; size: medium-sized; V: TRBV4-2; J: TRBJ1-1; DNA: TGTGCCAGCAGCCAAGGATCTTTAGGAGAGGGTGAAGCTTTCTTT; CDR3: CASSQGSLGEGEAFF
D: NA; size: many; V: TRBV6-9; J: TRBJ2-2; DNA: TGTGCCAGCAGAGTACAGGGAGGCGGGGAGCTGTTTTTT; CDR3: CASRVQGGGELFF
D: TRBD1; size: medium-sized; V: TRBV5-1; J: TRBJ1-2; DNA: TGCGCCAGCAGCCCCGGGACAGGGTCGTCGTCTGGCTACACCTTC; CDR3: CASSPGTGSSSGYTF